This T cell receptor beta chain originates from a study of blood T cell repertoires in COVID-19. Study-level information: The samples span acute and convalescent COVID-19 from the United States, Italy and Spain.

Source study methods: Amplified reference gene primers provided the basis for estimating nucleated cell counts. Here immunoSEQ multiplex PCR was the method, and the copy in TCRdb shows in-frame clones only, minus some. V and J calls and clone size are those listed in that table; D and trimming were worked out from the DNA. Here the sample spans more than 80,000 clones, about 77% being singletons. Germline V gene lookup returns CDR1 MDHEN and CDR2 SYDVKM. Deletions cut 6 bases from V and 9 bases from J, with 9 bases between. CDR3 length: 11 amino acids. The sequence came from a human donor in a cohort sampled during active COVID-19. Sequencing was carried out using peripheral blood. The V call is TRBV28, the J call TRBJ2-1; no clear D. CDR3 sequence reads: CASSRLIEQFF. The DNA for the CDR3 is TGTGCCAGCAGCCGACTCATTGAGCAGTTCTTC.